The 27 T cell receptor beta chains below come from one sample, sequenced in a study of T cell clonality in common variable immunodeficiency. Profiling relied on immunoSEQ multiplex PCR, and the TCRdb table lists in-frame clones only, not all of them. Recorded here are tens of thousands of clones, none singletons. Source material: peripheral blood mononuclear cells. These receptors all stem from a person aged 18-70 years in good health.

Ten or more counts support this clone. With the read ending 3 residues before the CDR3 end, the germline J gene is used to fill in that end. The V call is TRBV7-9, the J call TRBJ2-2, with a tentative D call TRBD1 (5 bases). The germline V gene encodes CDR1 SEHNR and CDR2 FQNEAQ (reference sequence). The CDR3 is made up of 14 amino acids. Trimming took off 7 bases at V and 1 base at J, with 10 bases between the two ends. The sequenced part of the CDR3 DNA is TGTGCCAGCACCTCAACAGGGAACACCGGGGAG. Amino acids: CASTSTGNTGE. The full CDR3 protein reads CASTSTGNTGELFF.

This clone occurred many times. The read ends 3 residues shy of where the CDR3 ends; the end is completed using the germline J gene. The rearrangement joins TRBV19 to TRBJ2-3, with 7 bases fitting TRBD2. With V trimmed by 3 bases and J by 5 bases, 8 bases remained unmatched. The CDR3 loop spans 15 amino acids. CDR1 and CDR2 from the germline V gene are LNHDA and SQIVND (reference sequence). CDR3 bases read: TGTGCCAGTAGTATCGGGGCCACGGGGGGAGATACG. Residues: CASSIGATGGDT. The entire CDR3 protein reads CASSIGATGGDTQYF. Full variable domain (outside the CDR3, taken from reference TRBV19 and TRBJ2-3): DGGITQSPKYLFRKEGQNVTLSCEQNLNHDAMYWYRQDPGQGLRLIYYSQIVNDFQKGDIAEGYSVSREKKESFPLTVTSAQKNPTAFYLCASSIGATGGDTQYFGPGTRLTVL.

This clone was observed at least ten times. Read coverage stops 3 residues before the CDR3 terminus; the germline J gene supplies the remainder. The rearrangement joins TRBV6-2 or TRBV6-3 to TRBJ1-2; 10 bases fit TRBD1. This CDR3 spans 14 amino acids. Trimming removed 3 bases from V and 6 bases from J; junction bases left unmatched: 4. Per the germline V gene, CDR1 is MNHEY and CDR2 is SVGEGT. CDR3 DNA, as far as it was read: TGTGCCAGCAGTTATTCGGGACAGGGGAATGGC. Translation gives CASSYSGQGNG. The whole CDR3 protein reads CASSYSGQGNGYTF.

This clone has ten or more counts. The read ends 3 residues early relative to the CDR3; the germline J gene fills the gap. The rearrangement joins TRBV4-2 to TRBJ1-5; TRBD1 might be the D (6 bases). The V gene's germline CDR1 is LGHNA and CDR2 YNFKEQ. Trimming pared 0 bases from V and 7 bases from J, leaving 13 bases between. This CDR3 contains 15 residues. The part of the CDR3 DNA that was read is TGTGCCAGCAGCCAAGATGCCAGGGGAGTACAGCCC. As protein: CASSQDARGVQP. The entire CDR3 protein is CASSQDARGVQPQHF.

Ten or more counts support this clone. The CDR3 end lies 3 residues beyond the end of the read and is filled in from the germline J gene. This chain uses TRBV7-9 with TRBJ1-6, with no clear D. V dropped 6 bases and J dropped 8 bases, with 17 bases sitting between them. The CDR3 length is 15 residues. Germline CDR1 is SEHNR and CDR2 is FQNEAQ (reference sequence). Partial CDR3 DNA: TGTGCCAGCAGATCCACAGTCCCCTACTATTCACCC. It yields the protein CASRSTVPYYSP. The complete CDR3 reads CASRSTVPYYSPLHF.

This clone was recorded many times. The read stops 3 residues short of the end of the CDR3; the missing end is completed from the germline J gene. The chain carries TRBV7-2 and TRBJ2-3; TRBD2 aligns across 11 bases. Germline values: CDR1 SGHTA, CDR2 FQGNSA. The CDR3 consists of 14 residues. V was clipped by 4 bases and J by 6 bases; unmatched bases: 3. The CDR3 bases that were read are TGTGCCAGCAGCTATAGCGGGAGGGGGGATACG. It yields the protein CASSYSGRGDT. The entire CDR3 protein reads CASSYSGRGDTQYF. The complete variable domain, with remaining parts taken from reference TRBV7-2 and TRBJ2-3, reads GAGVSQSPSNKVTEKGKDVELRCDPISGHTALYWYRQSLGQGLEFLIYFQGNSAPDKSGLPSDRFSAERTGGSVSTLTIQRTQQEDSAVYLCASSYSGRGDTQYFGPGTRLTVL.

This clone has ten or more counts. The CDR3 sequence is CSAALFRGGNYNEQFF. CDR3 bases read: TGCAGTGCTGCCTTGTTTCGCGGGGGAAACTACAATGAG. This sequence joins TRBV20-1 and TRBJ2-1; 7 bases align to TRBD2. From the germline J gene comes the end of the CDR3, since the read stops 3 residues before it. Germline assignment: CDR1 DFQATT and CDR2 SNEGSKA (reference sequence). The J segment lost 3 bases and the V segment lost 5 bases, leaving 13 bases of the junction unmatched. The CDR3 runs to 16 residues.

This clone was recorded many times. The read gets to within 3 residues of the CDR3 end, and the germline J gene fills in the rest. The genes are TRBV14 and TRBJ1-5; a weak D match, TRBD1 (5 bases). CDR3 length: 16 amino acids. V gave up 2 bases and J gave up 3 bases, with 14 bases separating them. The germline gives CDR1 SGHDN, CDR2 FVKESK. The CDR3 loop is CASSQRGGDYNQPQHF. The DNA read from the CDR3 is TGTGCCAGCAGCCAACGGGGAGGGGACTACAATCAGCCC.

The sample holds many counts of this clone. The missing CDR3 end, 3 residues past where the read stops, is filled in from the germline J gene. The chain combines TRBV19 with TRBJ2-7, with 7 bases matching TRBD2. V lost 4 bases to trimming and J lost 5 bases; unmatched junction nucleotides: 5. The CDR3 length is 13 residues. Germline loops: CDR1 LNHDA, CDR2 SQIVND (reference sequence). The CDR3 protein is CASSKRGGDEQYF. Incomplete CDR3 DNA: TGTGCCAGTAGTAAAAGGGGAGGGGACGAG.

This clone has at least ten counts. The read stops 3 residues short of the end of the CDR3; the missing end is completed from the germline J gene. V and J are TRBV5-1 and TRBJ1-1, with D possibly matching TRBD1 (6 bases). Germline CDR1 is SGHRS and CDR2 is YFSETQ. V lost 1 base to trimming and J lost 4 bases, with 17 bases between them. CDR3 length equals 16 residues. CDR3 residues: CASSLKGQGIATEAFF. The covered CDR3 bases are TGCGCCAGCAGCTTGAAGGGGCAGGGGATTGCCACTGAA.

This clone showed up many times. This CDR3 reads CASSLAAHDNEQFF. Partial CDR3 DNA: TGTGCCAGCAGCTTAGCAGCCCACGACAATGAG. The rearrangement joins TRBV7-9 to TRBJ2-1; D remains unclear. The CDR3 end lies 3 residues beyond the end of the read and is filled in from the germline J gene. This CDR3 comprises 14 residues. Germline lookup yields CDR1 SEHNR and CDR2 FQNEAQ (reference sequence). Trimming removed 0 bases from V and 5 bases from J, with 8 bases in between.

This clone was seen only a few times. The read halts 3 residues ahead of the CDR3 end, with the missing end drawn from the germline J gene. V and J are TRBV20-1 and TRBJ2-7; D possibly corresponds to TRBD2 (5 bases). Looked up from germline, CDR1 is DFQATT and CDR2 is SNEGSKA (reference sequence). V lost 5 bases and J lost 6, with 20 bases in between. There are 14 residues in the CDR3. Incomplete CDR3 DNA: TGCAGTGCTCCTAATAGCGTTCCCTGGAGCGAG. It yields the protein CSAPNSVPWSE. The whole CDR3 region reads CSAPNSVPWSEQYF.

This clone has at least ten counts. The read ends 3 residues shy of where the CDR3 ends; the end is completed using the germline J gene. The chain recombines TRBV19 with TRBJ1-1; TRBD1 aligns across 11 bases. The CDR3 loop spans 15 amino acids. Trimming removed 3 bases from V and 5 bases from J; junction bases left unmatched: 5. The germline CDR1 and CDR2 sequences are LNHDA and SQIVND (reference sequence). The CDR3 region is CASSIAGQGVTEAFF. The DNA read from the CDR3 is TGTGCCAGTAGTATTGCGGGACAGGGGGTAACTGAA.

This clone was detected ten times or more. Read data end 3 residues before the CDR3 end; the end is taken from the germline J gene. V gene TRBV5-6 combines with J gene TRBJ1-6; 9 nucleotides line up with TRBD1. V lost 0 bases and J lost 12; bases outside the gene matches: 4. The CDR3 is made up of 14 amino acids. Germline values: CDR1 SGHDT, CDR2 YYEEEE. Incomplete CDR3 DNA: TGTGCCAGCAGCTTGGGACAGGGGGGAGAACCC. This sequence encodes CASSLGQGGEP. The CDR3 in its entirety is CASSLGQGGEPLHF.

This clone was picked up many times. The CDR3 end falls 3 residues outside the read, so it is completed with the germline J gene. The J gene is TRBJ1-6, the V gene TRBV7-6; D is unclear. Germline V gene data show CDR1 as SGHVS and CDR2 as FNYEAQ. This CDR3 has 14 amino acids. V gave up 1 base and J gave up 8 bases, with 9 bases separating them. The part of the CDR3 DNA that was read is TGTGCCAGCAGCTTAGACCCGAGGGATTCACCC. Translated: CASSLDPRDSP. The complete CDR3 protein is CASSLDPRDSPLHF.

Ten or more counts support this clone. The missing CDR3 end, 3 residues past where the read stops, is filled in from the germline J gene. The V and J genes are TRBV6-4 and TRBJ2-1; possible D gene TRBD2, 6 bases. Trimming shortened V by 6 bases and J by 2 bases, and 17 bases separated the two germline ends. Germline V gene lookup returns CDR1 MRHNA and CDR2 SNTAGT. CDR3 length: 16 residues. CDR3: CASSAVAGRAYNEQFF. The part of the CDR3 DNA that was read is TGTGCCAGCAGCGCCGTGGCGGGAAGGGCCTACAATGAG.

This clone showed up many times. The read falls 3 residues short of the CDR3 end, and the missing part is taken from the germline J gene. V is TRBV6-2 or TRBV6-3 and J is TRBJ2-1; TRBD1 matches 9 bases. The V and J ends lost 10 bases and 6 bases, in that order; junction bases with no gene match: 10. Per germline, CDR1 MNHEY and CDR2 SVGEGT. This CDR3 has 14 amino acids. The CDR3 spells CATLRDRVANEQFF. CDR3 bases read: TGTGCCACCTTACGGGACAGGGTGGCCAATGAG.

The sample holds many counts of this clone. The read finishes 3 residues shy of the CDR3 end, and the germline J gene is used to complete it. The chain is built from TRBV19 and TRBJ1-2, with D perhaps matching TRBD1 (5 bases). Germline assignment: CDR1 LNHDA and CDR2 SQIVND (reference sequence). The CDR3 contains 14 residues. V lost 2 bases and J lost 6, with 13 bases in between. The CDR3 loop reads CASSISPDSDGYTF. Partial CDR3 DNA: TGTGCCAGTAGTATATCCCCCGACAGCGATGGC.

This clone has at least ten counts. The CDR3 is cut off 3 residues early in the read; its end comes from the germline J gene. The chain employs TRBV7-3 and TRBJ2-2; D ambiguous. V was clipped by 2 bases and J by 4 bases, with 5 bases between them. Germline V gene lookup returns CDR1 SGHTA and CDR2 FQGTGA. The CDR3 has 13 amino acids. CDR3 DNA, as far as it was read: TGTGCCAGCAGCTTAGGCTCCACCGGGGAG. Its translation: CASSLGSTGE. The CDR3 reads in full as CASSLGSTGELFF.

This clone was counted ten times or more. The CDR3 end falls 3 residues outside the read, so it is completed with the germline J gene. The chain employs TRBV10-3 and TRBJ2-1; 10 positions match TRBD1. V lost 1 base to trimming and J lost 3 bases; unmatched junction nucleotides: 3. CDR3 length: 16 residues. CDR1 is ENHRY and CDR2 is SYGVKD in the germline V gene. The CDR3 loop is CAISEYRTGGYNEQFF. CDR3 DNA, as far as it was read: TGTGCCATCAGTGAGTATAGGACAGGGGGCTACAATGAG.

This clone came up many times. The CDR3 spells CASSQLAGVSDTQYF. Incomplete CDR3 DNA: TGTGCCAGCTCACAATTAGCGGGAGTCTCAGATACG. V usage is TRBV18 and J usage is TRBJ2-3; 9 bases agree with TRBD2. Coverage ceases 3 residues before the CDR3 finishes, and the germline J gene fills in the end. The CDR3 runs 15 residues. Trimming cost V 4 bases and J 4 bases; bases outside gene matches: 6. Germline CDR1 and CDR2: KGHSH and LQKENI.

Many counts were recorded for this clone. The CDR3 end lies 3 residues beyond the end of the read and is filled in from the germline J gene. This chain links TRBV5-4 with TRBJ2-6; D is perhaps TRBD1 (6 bases). Looked up from germline, CDR1 is SGHNT and CDR2 is YYREEE (reference sequence). The CDR3 spans 14 residues. Trimming cost V 2 bases and J 7 bases, with 10 bases left between them. The CDR3 DNA, read in part, is TGTGCCAGCAGCTTCCCAGGGACAGCCAACGTC. Translating gives CASSFPGTANV. The whole CDR3 is CASSFPGTANVLTF. The whole variable domain, filled in from reference TRBV5-4 and TRBJ2-6, reads ETGVTQSPTHLIKTRGQQVTLRCSSQSGHNTVSWYQQALGQGPQFIFQYYREEENGRGNFPPRFSGLQFPNYSSELNVNALELDDSALYLCASSFPGTANVLTFGAGSRLTVL.

This clone was found many times. This CDR3 is CASSTPDRGNTEAFF. The sequenced part of the CDR3 DNA is TGTGCCAGCAGCACCCCCGACAGGGGGAACACTGAA. The chain employs TRBV7-8 and TRBJ1-1; TRBD1 agrees at 8 bases. The read stops 3 residues short of the end of the CDR3; the missing end is completed from the germline J gene. The germline gives CDR1 SGHVS, CDR2 FQNEAQ. This CDR3 has 15 amino acids. The trim removed 5 bases at V and 1 base at J, leaving 6 bases unmatched.

This clone has ten or more counts. Coverage ceases 3 residues before the CDR3 finishes, and the germline J gene fills in the end. V usage is TRBV5-1 and J usage is TRBJ2-2; D perhaps matches TRBD1 (6 bases). The CDR3 covers 16 residues. The germline V and J ends were trimmed by 3 bases and 1 base, with 13 bases remaining between them. Per germline, CDR1 SGHRS and CDR2 YFSETQ. The part of the CDR3 DNA that was read is TGCGCCAGCAGCTCCCGCTGGGACAAGAACACCGGGGAG. Its protein is CASSSRWDKNTGE. The CDR3 in its entirety is CASSSRWDKNTGELFF.

In this sample, this clone turned up many times. The CDR3 is cut off 3 residues early in the read; its end comes from the germline J gene. This chain links TRBV5-5 with TRBJ1-3; D is unresolved. CDR3 length equals 14 residues. Trimming pared 0 bases from V and 3 bases from J, leaving 7 bases between. Germline V lookup: CDR1 SGHKS, CDR2 YYEKEE (reference sequence). The DNA read from the CDR3 is TGTGCCAGCAGCTTGGCTTACGGTGGAAACACC. Amino acids: CASSLAYGGNT. The whole CDR3 region reads CASSLAYGGNTIYF.

This clone was counted at least ten times. From the germline J gene comes the end of the CDR3, since the read stops 3 residues before it. This chain links TRBV7-3 with TRBJ1-3; no definite D call. CDR3 length: 13 residues. The V gene lost 4 bases and the J gene lost 2 bases, with 6 bases spanning the gap. Germline CDR1 and CDR2: SGHTA and FQGTGA. CDR3 DNA (partial): TGTGCCAGCAGCTCAGGCGCTGGAAACACC. Translation: CASSSGAGNT. The full CDR3 reads CASSSGAGNTIYF.

This clone was recorded at least ten times. The read is 3 residues too short to cover the CDR3 end, so that end is filled in from the germline J gene. This chain joins TRBV18 and TRBJ2-2; 7 bases line up with TRBD1. Germline-derived CDR1 and CDR2 are KGHSH and LQKENI. With 2 bases clipped from V and 1 base from J, the junction kept 7 bases outside the gene matches. The CDR3 is made up of 17 amino acids. The sequenced CDR3 bases are TGTGCCAGCTCACCAGAGACAGGGAACTGGAACACCGGGGAG. Encoded protein: CASSPETGNWNTGE. The whole CDR3 protein reads CASSPETGNWNTGELFF.